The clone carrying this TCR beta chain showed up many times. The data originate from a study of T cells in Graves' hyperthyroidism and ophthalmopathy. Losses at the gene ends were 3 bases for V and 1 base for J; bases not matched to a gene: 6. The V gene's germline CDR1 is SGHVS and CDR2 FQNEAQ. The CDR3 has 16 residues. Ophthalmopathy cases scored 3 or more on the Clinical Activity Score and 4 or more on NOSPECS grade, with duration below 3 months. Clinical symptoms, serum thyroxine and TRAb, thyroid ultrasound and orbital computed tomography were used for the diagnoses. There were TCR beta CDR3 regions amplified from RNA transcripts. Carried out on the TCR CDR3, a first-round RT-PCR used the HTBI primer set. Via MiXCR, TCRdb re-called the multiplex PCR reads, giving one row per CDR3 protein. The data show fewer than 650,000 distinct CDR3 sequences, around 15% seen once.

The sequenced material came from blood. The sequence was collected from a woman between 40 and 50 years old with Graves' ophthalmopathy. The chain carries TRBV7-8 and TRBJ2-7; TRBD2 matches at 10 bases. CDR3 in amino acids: CASSLGLAGVSYEQYF. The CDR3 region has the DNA TGTGCCAGCAGCTTGGGGCTAGCGGGGGTTTCCTACGAGCAGTACTTC.